This T cell receptor beta chain was profiled in a study of breast tumors, draining lymph nodes, adjacent tissues. The lymph nodes were axillary draining lymph nodes from breast cancer patients. One entry per CDR3 protein, called by TCRdb with MiXCR from the multiplex PCR reads. The sample has about 200,000 distinct CDR3 sequences, approximately 33% seen once. Germline CDR1 and CDR2: MNHNY and SVGAGI (reference sequence). There are 15 residues in the CDR3. A remark on this clonotype: This may arise from a read error, as a much more abundant clone is one base away.

This TCR came from a female donor with breast cancer. Some clones in this sample may be carry-over from other donors' samples. The V gene is TRBV6-6, the J gene TRBJ1-2; perhaps TRBD1 as D (5 bases). Material: axillary lymph node tissue. The CDR3 spells CTSSNVVGFGGGYTF. CDR3 nucleotide sequence: TGTACCAGCAGCAACGTTGTTGGTTTCGGGGGAGGCTACACCTTC.